This T cell receptor (beta chain) was sequenced in a study of vaccination effects on CD4 cells after COVID-19 (dated 2022 in TCRdb). The study in broad terms: In the ViraFEST assay, PBMC were stimulated with viral peptide pools, and antigen-specific CD4+ T cell clonotypes were then identified by expansion using TCR sequencing. Two doses of either the BNT162b2 or the mRNA-1273 mRNA SARS-CoV-2 vaccine were administered to participants. Approximately 2 million PBMC per well were cultured in IMDM with approximately 5% human AB serum, 9 to 10 IU/ml IL-2 and gentamicin, plus 10 ug/ml peptides. Altogether, nine to ten COVID-19 convalescent patients and 4 SARS-CoV-2-naive healthy vaccine recipients made up the full study. In the study, cultures from other donors were sequenced using the Oncomine TCR Beta short-read assay on an Illumina iSeq 100. The study compared SARS-CoV-2 spike-specific CD4+ TCR repertoires before and after mRNA vaccination in COVID-19 convalescent patients and infection-naive vaccine recipients. Study-wide findings and limitations: Among healthy vaccine recipients, nearly all vaccine-induced clones were SARS-CoV-2 mono-reactive, and just 1 of 255 was cross-reactive with common cold coronaviruses. The study was limited by a small number of convalescent patients and lacked early post-infection timepoints. Marked clonal contraction was observed in both infection-induced and vaccine-induced clones at late post-vaccination timepoints, consistent with waning T cell responses.

On this clone: Its antigen remains unidentified. Base qualities were left out, and no much larger clone turns up one base away.

After 10 to 11 days of culture, CD4+ T cells were isolated with the EasySep CD4+ T cell isolation kit. The absence of prior SARS-CoV-2 infection in healthy vaccine recipients was confirmed by negative nucleocapsid antibodies before and after vaccination. Half of the culture medium was replaced with fresh IL-2-containing medium on days 3 and 7. Unless otherwise noted, each peptide stimulation condition was cultured in triplicate wells. Using Ficoll-Paque Plus gradient centrifugation, PBMC were separated from whole blood and then either used fresh or cryopreserved at -140C. The QIAamp micro DNA kit was used to extract genomic DNA from the cultured CD4+ T cells. The protocol used for the library was the immunoSEQ multiplex PCR assay. TCR beta CDR3 sequencing was performed on DNA from the cultured, isolated CD4+ T cells. In the paper's pipeline: Non-productive TCR sequences were removed and reads were trimmed to the CDR3 region, keeping CDR3s of at least 7 amino acids. The MANAFEST web app was used to identify antigen-specific clonotypes by comparing expansion in peptide wells with expansion in reference cultures. Positive clones required FDR<0.05 expansion versus reference and all other wells, odds ratio above 5, and frequency above 0.1% in two replicate wells. Cross-reactive clonotypes were defined as significantly expanded in SARS-CoV-2 spike wells and in at least one common cold coronavirus spike condition. Using the stringdist R package, CDR3 similarity was measured by Levenshtein distance, and unrooted trees were constructed with ape in R 3.6.1. Here the immuneACCESS table is served through TCRdb, limited to in-frame sequences with V and J called. Missing clones are a known gap in these copies; in checked studies unresolved V genes cover under half, and the rest lacks a known reason. That table furnishes V, J and clone size, whereas the DNA furnished D and trimming. A total of 50,000 or so clones appear in this sample, approximately 70% of them only once. In total, the top ten clones hold approximately 5% of the sample.

The sequence was obtained from a human donor who received a COVID-19 vaccine. Sequencing used CD4+ T cells from PBMCs cultured without peptide, obtained before COVID-19 vaccination.

The nucleotide sequence is given as TGTGCCAGCACTCGGGAACTTCGAAGCACTGAAGCTTTCTTT. This is translated as CASTRELRSTEAFF. The V gene is TRBV6-5 and the J gene is TRBJ1-1; no D gene is confidently identified. Including the terminal cysteine and phenylalanine, the CDR3 comprises 14 residues. Kept here is only the CDR3 DNA, which spans 42 bases and is read in frame from base 1. The germline V gene supplies CDR1 MNHEY and CDR2 SVGAGI. The V end loses 7 bases and the J end loses 4 bases, and a stretch of 16 bases separates them.